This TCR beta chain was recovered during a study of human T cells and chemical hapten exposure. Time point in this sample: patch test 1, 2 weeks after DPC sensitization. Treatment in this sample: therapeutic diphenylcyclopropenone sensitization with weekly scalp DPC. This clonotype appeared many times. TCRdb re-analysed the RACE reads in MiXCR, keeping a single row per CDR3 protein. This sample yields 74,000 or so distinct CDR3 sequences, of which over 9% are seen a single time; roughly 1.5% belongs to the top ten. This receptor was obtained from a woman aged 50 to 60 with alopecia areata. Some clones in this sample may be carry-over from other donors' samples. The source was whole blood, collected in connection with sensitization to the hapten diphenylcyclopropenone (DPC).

The CDR3 loop reads CASSLFLASTDTQYF. CDR3 bases: TGTGCCAGCAGCTTATTCCTCGCCTCGACAGATACGCAGTATTTT. The rearrangement links TRBV11-2 to TRBJ2-3; D unclear. Trimming took off 2 bases at V and 3 bases at J, with 12 bases between the two ends. Looked up from germline, CDR1 is SGHAT and CDR2 is FQNNGV. The CDR3 spans 15 residues.